These 20 T cell receptor beta chains share one sample of origin, sequenced in a study of blood T cell repertoires in COVID-19. The table came from immunoSEQ multiplex PCR; TCRdb's copy has only in-frame clones and leaves some out. Among around 380,000 clones listed, more than 75% were seen once. The sequenced material came from PBMCs or T cells enriched from blood (not recorded which). All receptors derive from a young man who had recovered from COVID-19.

The rearrangement joins TRBV18 to TRBJ1-6; possible D gene TRBD1, 6 bases. V was pared by 3 bases and J by 4 bases, with 13 bases between. Germline V gene lookup returns CDR1 KGHSH and CDR2 LQKENI. The CDR3 has 16 amino acids. The CDR3 DNA is TGTGCCAGCTCACCTGACAGGCCCACTTATAATTCACCCCTCCACTTT. Protein sequence: CASSPDRPTYNSPLHF.

The rearrangement joins TRBV7-9 to TRBJ2-2; possibly TRBD2 for D (6 bases). The CDR3 is 14 amino acids. CDR1 is SEHNR and CDR2 is FQNEAQ in the germline V gene (reference sequence). V was pared by 3 bases and J by 3 bases, with 8 bases between. In DNA, the CDR3 is TGTGCCAGCAGCTTGGAGGGGTACACCGGGGAGCTGTTTTTT. Protein sequence: CASSLEGYTGELFF.

The chain combines TRBV5-1 with TRBJ2-5, with 9 bases identical to TRBD1. The CDR3 length is 16 residues. The J segment lost 2 bases and the V segment lost 0 bases, leaving 5 bases of the junction unmatched. Germline V CDR1 and CDR2: SGHRS, YFSETQ. CDR3 in DNA: TGCGCCAGCAGCTTGGTGGGACAGGGCTCTCAAGAGACCCAGTACTTC. Its protein is CASSLVGQGSQETQYF.

J is TRBJ1-2 and V is TRBV30; TRBD1 might be the D (5 bases). Per germline, CDR1 GTSNPN and CDR2 SVGIG (reference sequence). Trimming took 0 bases from V and 4 from J, leaving 12 bases between them. CDR3 length: 14 residues. The CDR3 DNA reads TGTGCCTGGAGTGTTTTGGGGCAGGGCTATGGCTACACCTTC. Protein sequence: CAWSVLGQGYGYTF.

V gene TRBV14 combines with J gene TRBJ1-1; maybe TRBD1 (6 bases). The CDR3 runs 13 residues. Looked up from germline, CDR1 is SGHDN and CDR2 is FVKESK. Deletions cut 1 base from V and 5 bases from J, with 8 bases between. The CDR3 nucleotides read TGTGCCAGCAGCCAAGGACAGGTAACTGAAGCTTTCTTT. It specifies CASSQGQVTEAFF.

V is TRBV27 and J is TRBJ1-2; the D is unclear. This CDR3 has 14 amino acids. The germline V gene encodes CDR1 MNHEY and CDR2 SMNVEV (reference sequence). With 5 bases removed from V and 8 bases from J, the gap between germline ends came to 18 bases. For the CDR3, the DNA is TGTGCCAGCAGTCCCGCGTGGTCAGGCAGCGGCTACACCTTC. Its protein product is CASSPAWSGSGYTF.

This sequence joins TRBV6-2 or TRBV6-3 and TRBJ1-5, with 9 bases matching TRBD1. Germline V gene sequence: CDR1 MNHEY, CDR2 SVGEGT. With 5 bases clipped from V and 1 base from J, the junction kept 15 bases outside the gene matches. The CDR3 sequence is 19 residues long. The CDR3 DNA reads as TGTGCCAGCAGTCCGCCAACCGGGACAGGGATCTTAAGCAATCAGCCCCAGCATTTT. This translates into CASSPPTGTGILSNQPQHF.

This clone was seen a handful of times. The rearrangement joins TRBV19 to TRBJ1-1, with TRBD1 identical over 8 bases. V dropped 9 bases and J dropped 2; count of bases not matched to a gene: 20. The V gene's germline CDR1 is LNHDA and CDR2 SQIVND (reference sequence). The CDR3 has 18 amino acids. The CDR3 DNA reads as TGTGCCAGCCGGGACAGGACCTCTTGGGGTCTCCTAAACACTGAAGCTTTCTTT. Residues: CASRDRTSWGLLNTEAFF.

This clone came up once. The gene calls are TRBV11-2 and TRBJ1-1; D possibly corresponds to TRBD1 (5 bases). Germline CDR1 reads SGHAT; CDR2 reads FQNNGV. Trimming left V 3 bases short and J 4 bases short, with 12 bases between. There are 14 residues in the CDR3. The CDR3 DNA is TGTGCCAGCAGCTTTCCCGGGGGAGGCACTGAAGCTTTCTTT. It yields the protein CASSFPGGGTEAFF.

The chain joins TRBV6-2 or TRBV6-3 to TRBJ1-5; 7 nucleotides line up with TRBD1. Germline trimming cut 5 bases from V and 3 bases from J; bases unmatched to any gene: 4. CDR1 is MNHEY, CDR2 SVGEGT, per germline. The CDR3 loop spans 14 amino acids. The CDR3 DNA reads TGTGCCAGCAGTCCCGGACAGGTCAATCAGCCCCAGCATTTT. Translation gives CASSPGQVNQPQHF.

This clone was counted between two and nine times. The V gene is TRBV6-5, the J gene TRBJ1-3, with 9 bases lining up with TRBD1. J gave up 3 bases and V 10 bases, and 7 bases lay outside the gene matches. The CDR3 length is 14 residues. The V gene's germline CDR1 is MNHEY and CDR2 SVGAGI. Here the CDR3 DNA reads TGTGCCACCACAGGGGGCGCGGTTGGAAACACCATATATTTT. Translating it yields CATTGGAVGNTIYF.

The chain links TRBV5-1 to TRBJ2-7; a possible D gene is TRBD2 (7 bases). Germline assignment: CDR1 SGHRS and CDR2 YFSETQ. Trimming pared 4 bases from V and 7 bases from J, leaving 27 bases between. The CDR3 is 17 residues long. As DNA, the CDR3 is TGCGCCAGCAGCCCTGGAGTGTGGGCCCGGGGGGCGGGAGAGCAGTACTTC. It codes for CASSPGVWARGAGEQYF.

This clone was picked up one time. This chain joins TRBV3-1 (or the pseudogene TRBV3-2) and TRBJ2-1; the match to TRBD2 covers 8 bases. The CDR3 has 16 residues. The germline gives CDR1 LGHDT, CDR2 YNNKEL (reference sequence). V gave up 8 bases and J gave up 4 bases; unmatched junction bases: 13. The CDR3: CASGILSAGGYNEQFF. CDR3 DNA: TGTGCCAGCGGGATCCTCTCGGCGGGGGGTTACAATGAGCAGTTCTTC.

The J gene is TRBJ2-4, the V gene TRBV21-1; the D call of TRBD1 is as the table states it, not checked on the DNA. TRBV21-1 is a pseudogene. The CDR3 length is 16 residues. CDR3 amino acids: CASSKARDQGKNIQYF. Written as DNA, the CDR3 is TGTGCCAGCAGCAAAGCCCGGGACCAGGGGAAAAACATTCAGTACTTC.

This chain connects TRBV7-6 to TRBJ1-5; 8 positions match TRBD1. Germline CDR1 is SGHVS and CDR2 is FNYEAQ. This CDR3 region has 15 residues. With 4 bases clipped from V and 6 bases from J, the junction kept 8 bases outside the gene matches. DNA for the CDR3: TGTGCCAGCAGCTCCCGACAGGGGAAAGGTCAGCCCCAGCATTTT. Translation gives CASSSRQGKGQPQHF.

The chain employs TRBV5-6 and TRBJ1-5; no definite D call. Trimming left V 0 bases short and J 2 bases short, with 15 bases between. Germline CDR1 and CDR2: SGHDT and YYEEEE. CDR3 length: 17 amino acids. The CDR3: CASSLERGGYGNQPQHF. The CDR3 region has the DNA TGTGCCAGCAGCTTGGAACGGGGTGGATATGGCAATCAGCCCCAGCATTTT.

The sample holds a few counts of this clone. This chain uses TRBV4-1 with TRBJ2-1, with TRBD2 matching 9 bases. Germline V gives CDR1 MGHRA, CDR2 YSYEKL. The CDR3 covers 16 residues. Trimming cost V 0 bases and J 7 bases; bases outside gene matches: 7. The CDR3 sequence is CASSQDGRGGLNEQFF. Here the CDR3 DNA reads TGCGCCAGCAGCCAAGATGGGCGGGGGGGGCTAAATGAGCAGTTCTTC.

This chain connects TRBV6-4 to TRBJ2-1; D might be TRBD1 (5 bases). V gave up 2 bases and J gave up 8 bases, with 13 bases separating them. The CDR3 runs 14 residues. The germline gives CDR1 MRHNA, CDR2 SNTAGT. The CDR3 protein is CASSDGQGIHEQFF. DNA for the CDR3: TGTGCCAGCAGTGACGGGCAGGGAATCCATGAGCAGTTCTTC.

This clone was counted a single time. Other DNA variants within this sample encode the same CDR3. The chain is built from TRBV9 and TRBJ1-1; unclear D gene. The length of the CDR3 is 14 residues. In germline, CDR1 is SGDLS, CDR2 YYNGEE. V was clipped by 0 bases and J by 1 base, with 7 bases between them. The chain's CDR3 is CASSVVPGNTEAFF. CDR3 nucleotides: TGTGCCAGCAGCGTAGTCCCGGGGAACACTGAAGCTTTCTTT.

The chain uses TRBV12-3 or TRBV12-4 and TRBJ1-2; 7 nucleotides agree with TRBD1. Trimming cost V 7 bases and J 7 bases; bases outside gene matches: 9. CDR3 length: 13 residues. For the CDR3, the DNA is TGTGCCAGCATCCCCCAGGGGGTGGGTGGCTACACCTTC. This gives the protein CASIPQGVGGYTF.